These T cell receptor beta chains were read from a single sample in a study of human T cells and chemical hapten exposure. TCRdb ran MiXCR on the RACE reads and lists one entry per CDR3 protein. The sample lists some 93,000 distinct CDR3 sequences; roughly 8% were seen once. The sequenced material came from whole blood. The receptor source for this set is a female donor in good health. Some clones in this sample may be carry-over from other donors' samples. Each CDR3 is given with its conserved first and last residue. Each record gives: V gene, D gene, J gene, clone size, CDR3 DNA, CDR3 protein. A D gene is named only where the DNA matches it firmly. The size field is filled for only some rows; it gives once, few, many or a size class.

TRBV10-3	NA	TRBJ2-6	NA	TGTGCCATCAGTGAGTCTAGGTCGAGCTGGGTCAACGTCCTGACTTTC	CAISESRSSWVNVLTF
TRBV3-1	NA	TRBJ2-7	few	TGTGCCAGCAGCCCCGGGTTAGCGGCTTCCTACGAGCAGTACTTC	CASSPGLAASYEQYF
TRBV5-6	TRBD2	TRBJ2-1	NA	TGTGCCAGCAGCCCATGGACTAGCGGGAGCTATTCCTACAATGAGCAGTTCTTC	CASSPWTSGSYSYNEQFF
TRBV7-2	TRBD1	TRBJ2-4	NA	TGTGCCAGCAGCGTAGGTTGGACAGGCTTAGCCAAAAACATTCAGTACTTC	CASSVGWTGLAKNIQYF
TRBV6-2/TRBV6-3	TRBD2	TRBJ2-1	few	TGTGCCAGCAGTTTCCCGACTAGCGGGACTTACAATGAGCAGTTCTTC	CASSFPTSGTYNEQFF
TRBV5-1	NA	TRBJ2-5	NA	TGCGCCAGCAGCTTGATGTCCAAAGAGACCCAGTACTTC	CASSLMSKETQYF
TRBV6-2/TRBV6-3	NA	TRBJ2-6	NA	TGTGCCACCCATACTGACTCTGGGGCCAACGTCCTGACTTTC	CATHTDSGANVLTF
TRBV27	TRBD2	TRBJ2-5	few	TGTGCCAGCAGATTTAAGACTAGCGGGACTGAGACCCAGTACTTC	CASRFKTSGTETQYF
TRBV29-1	NA	TRBJ1-1	few	TGCAGCGTTGAAGAGGTACCCATCGGGACTGAAGCTTTCTTT	CSVEEVPIGTEAFF
TRBV7-7	TRBD1	TRBJ1-1	many	TGTGCCAGCAGCTTAGATGGCAGGGGGCGGCCCACTGAAGCTTTCTTT	CASSLDGRGRPTEAFF
TRBV12-3/TRBV12-4	NA	TRBJ2-1	few	TGTGCCAGCAGCCAAGAGGTGGGATCCTACAATGAGCAGTTCTTC	CASSQEVGSYNEQFF
TRBV24-1	NA	TRBJ1-2	many	TGTGCCACCAGTGACCCCGGACAGACCAACTATGGCTACACCTTC	CATSDPGQTNYGYTF
TRBV30	TRBD1	TRBJ2-7	NA	TGTGCCTGGAGTGAGGGACAGGGGTTTTACTACGAGCAGTACTTC	CAWSEGQGFYYEQYF
TRBV3-1	NA	TRBJ2-3	few	TGTGCCAGCCCGGGACTCCAGACCGATACGCAGTATTTT	CASPGLQTDTQYF
TRBV10-3	TRBD2	TRBJ2-3	NA	TGTGCCATCAGTGAGTCGGGGACTAGCGGGGATGAAGATACGCAGTATTTT	CAISESGTSGDEDTQYF
TRBV4-2	NA	TRBJ2-3	few	TGTGCCAGCAGCCAAGAAGGAAGGGTTCAGGATACGCAGTATTTT	CASSQEGRVQDTQYF
TRBV4-2	TRBD1	TRBJ1-1	few	TGTGCCAGCAGCCAAGAATTACAGGGGGGGACTGAAGCTTTCTTT	CASSQELQGGTEAFF
TRBV20-1	TRBD1	TRBJ2-1	NA	TGCAGTGCTAGACAGGGGGCTTTCGTCAATGAGCAGTTCTTC	CSARQGAFVNEQFF
TRBV9	NA	TRBJ1-6	NA	TGTGCCAGCAGCGCTTGGACGGACTATTCACCCCTCCACTTT	CASSAWTDYSPLHF
TRBV25-1	NA	TRBJ2-3	many	TGTGCCAGCTTCTCCCCCGTGGATACGCAGTATTTT	CASFSPVDTQYF
TRBV4-2	NA	TRBJ2-7	few	TGTGCCAGCAGCCCCTCTATCGGGACCAGTAGGGGCGAGCAGTACTTC	CASSPSIGTSRGEQYF
TRBV12-3/TRBV12-4	NA	TRBJ2-7	many	TGTGCCAGCAGTTTAGGCGGAGTCCTCTACGAGCAGTACTTC	CASSLGGVLYEQYF
TRBV6-2/TRBV6-3	NA	TRBJ1-5	NA	TGTGCCAGCAGTTACTTCTCGGTAGATCAGCCCCAGCATTTT	CASSYFSVDQPQHF
TRBV7-8	TRBD1	TRBJ1-2	many	TGTGCCAGCAGCCTCGGGACAGGTCCGGGCTACACCTTC	CASSLGTGPGYTF
TRBV7-9	NA	TRBJ2-3	NA	TGTGCCAGCAGCTTAGGTTGGGATACGCAGTATTTT	CASSLGWDTQYF
TRBV2	NA	TRBJ2-3	many	TGTGCCAGCAGTGAAGTAACGGGAGTAACAGATACGCAGTATTTT	CASSEVTGVTDTQYF
TRBV20-1	NA	TRBJ2-7	few	TGCAGTGCTCAGGTGACCGGCAAGGGGTACGAGCAGTACTTC	CSAQVTGKGYEQYF
TRBV14	NA	TRBJ1-1	few	TGTGCCAGCAGCCAAGGACGACAGCCGTTATGGGACACTGAAGCTTTCTTT	CASSQGRQPLWDTEAFF
TRBV7-8	NA	TRBJ1-5	many	TGTGCCAGCAGCTTAGCGTCGGATAGGGGAAAAAGCAATCAGCCCCAGCATTTT	CASSLASDRGKSNQPQHF
TRBV7-9	NA	TRBJ1-2	few	TGTGCCAGCAGCTTTGATTCTAACAATAACTATGGCTACACCTTC	CASSFDSNNNYGYTF
TRBV20-1	NA	TRBJ2-5	NA	TGCAGTGCTAGTAAGGGACTCCTCGGGGTCACCCAGTACTTC	CSASKGLLGVTQYF
TRBV4-1	TRBD1	TRBJ2-7	many	TGCGCCAGCAGCCAGGAGACCGGGACAGGTGCTTTCTACGAGCAGTACTTC	CASSQETGTGAFYEQYF
TRBV7-2	TRBD1	TRBJ1-6	many	TGTGCCAGCAGCCGGGACAGCTCCTATAATTCACCCCTCCACTTT	CASSRDSSYNSPLHF
TRBV10-3	NA	TRBJ2-7	many	TGTGCCATCACGGTTGAATACCTTTCTGAGCAGTACTTC	CAITVEYLSEQYF
TRBV15	NA	TRBJ2-7	few	TGTGCCACCAGCAGAGATCTTCTCTTCGAGCAGTACTTC	CATSRDLLFEQYF
TRBV24-1	TRBD2	TRBJ2-1	NA	TGTGCCACCAGTTCGCGTACTAGCGGAGTTCTCAATGAGCAGTTCTTC	CATSSRTSGVLNEQFF
TRBV29-1	TRBD1	TRBJ1-2	many	TGCAGCGTTGGCAGGGGGCTTGGCTACACCTTC	CSVGRGLGYTF
TRBV5-1	NA	TRBJ1-1	many	TGCGCCAGCAGCTTGGAGTGGAACACTGAAGCTTTCTTT	CASSLEWNTEAFF
TRBV29-1	TRBD1	TRBJ2-3	NA	TGCAGCGCCGGGACGGGACAGGGAAGCACAGATACGCAGTATTTT	CSAGTGQGSTDTQYF
TRBV20-1	NA	TRBJ2-3	few	TGCAGTGCCGCACCGTCCAGCACAGATACGCAGTATTTT	CSAAPSSTDTQYF
TRBV3-1	TRBD1	TRBJ2-7	NA	TGTGCCAGCAGCTACGGACAGGGGGCCTACGAGCAGTACTTC	CASSYGQGAYEQYF
TRBV7-9	NA	TRBJ2-3	NA	TGTGCCAGCTCCCCGCACGGGACACTCACAGATACGCAGTATTTT	CASSPHGTLTDTQYF
TRBV20-1	NA	TRBJ1-1	many	TGCAGTGCATCTGCGGGGATGAACACTGAAGCTTTCTTT	CSASAGMNTEAFF
TRBV6-1	NA	TRBJ2-1	few	TGTGCCAGCAGTGAAGCGCCCCGTGAGCAGTTCTTC	CASSEAPREQFF
TRBV9	NA	TRBJ2-6	few	TGTGCCAGCAGCGCCTCTGGGGCCAACGTCCTGACTTTC	CASSASGANVLTF
TRBV28	TRBD1	TRBJ1-3	few	TGTGCCAGCAGCACCCATACAGGGGCGACTGGAAACACCATATATTTT	CASSTHTGATGNTIYF
TRBV5-1	TRBD1	TRBJ2-1	few	TGCGCCAGCAGCTTGGGGACAGGGAACAATGAGCAGTTCTTC	CASSLGTGNNEQFF
TRBV7-9	NA	TRBJ2-3	NA	TGTGCCAGCAGCGTGGACATCACAGATACGCAGTATTTT	CASSVDITDTQYF